This entry lists 10 T cell receptor beta chains sequenced from one sample in a study of Ad26.COV2.S vaccination and SARS-CoV-2 variants. TCRdb keeps only in-frame clones here, not all; method: immunoSEQ multiplex PCR. The data hold around 300,000 clones, with roughly 90% observed a single time. Treatment reported: 15 to 20 received Ad26.COV2.S at low or high dose, single or two shots; 5 received placebo; per-sample allocation not given. At day 63 after the first vaccine or placebo injection, samples were drawn. This material consisted of peripheral blood, taken in a trial of Ad26.COV2.S vaccine versus placebo. Every receptor here comes from a person between 18 and 65 years old who received the Ad26.COV2.S COVID-19 vaccine or a placebo.

The CDR3 DNA is TGTGCCTGGAGTGTGGGGGTTTTGGGTGAAAAACTGTTTTTT. Its translation is CAWSVGVLGEKLFF. The chain has TRBV30 and TRBJ1-4; D perhaps matches TRBD1 (5 bases). Germline CDR1 GTSNPN, CDR2 SVGIG (reference sequence). V lost 0 bases to trimming and J lost 7 bases, with 12 bases between them. This CDR3 spans 14 amino acids.

The genes are TRBV2 and TRBJ1-4; D may be TRBD1 (6 bases). Trimming stripped 8 bases from V and 3 bases from J, with 22 bases between. CDR3 length: 17 residues. From germline, CDR1 is SNHLY and CDR2 FYNNEI. CDR3 nucleotides: TGTGCCAGCTGTCTTGGGCTCTACAGGGCATCTAATGAAAAACTGTTTTTT. Protein sequence: CASCLGLYRASNEKLFF.

The rearrangement uses TRBV11-2 and TRBJ1-2, with unresolved D. CDR3 size: 13 residues. The V gene's germline CDR1 is SGHAT and CDR2 FQNNGV. The V end lost 10 bases, the J end lost 8 bases, and 20 bases lay between the germline ends. CDR3 amino acids: CATTRHGSRGYTF. Here the CDR3 DNA reads TGTGCCACCACGCGTCACGGTTCCAGGGGCTACACCTTC.

DNA of the CDR3: TGTGCCAGTAGTTCAAGCGGCGGGCCCTGGGAGCAGTTCTTC. This translates into CASSSSGGPWEQFF. The rearrangement uses TRBV19 and TRBJ2-1; maybe TRBD2 (5 bases). Germline CDR1 LNHDA, CDR2 SQIVND (reference sequence). The germline V and J ends were trimmed by 5 bases and 10 bases, with 18 bases remaining between them. This CDR3 comprises 14 residues.

CDR3 loop: CASRKQGNTEAFF. The CDR3 nucleotides read TGTGCCAGCAGAAAACAGGGGAACACTGAAGCTTTCTTT. This chain connects TRBV28 to TRBJ1-1; possible D gene TRBD1, 6 bases. With 6 bases removed from V and 1 base from J, the gap between germline ends came to 9 bases. Germline V gene sequence: CDR1 MDHEN, CDR2 SYDVKM. The CDR3 consists of 13 residues.

The chain has TRBV7-2 and TRBJ2-2, with a tentative D call TRBD1 (5 bases). CDR1 SGHTA and CDR2 FQGNSA come from the germline V gene. The CDR3 covers 15 residues. V was clipped by 5 bases and J by 6 bases, with 16 bases between them. For the CDR3, the DNA is TGTGCCAGCAGCCTGGACCTCGGACACGCCGGGGAGCTGTTTTTT. It is translated as CASSLDLGHAGELFF.

This chain connects TRBV7-2 to TRBJ2-1; D uncertain. Germline CDR1 SGHTA, CDR2 FQGNSA. The CDR3 loop spans 13 amino acids. Trimming removed 5 bases from V and 2 bases from J, with 7 bases in between. In nucleotides, the CDR3 is TGTGCCAGCAGCCCAGGACCCTACAATGAGCAGTTCTTC. Translated: CASSPGPYNEQFF.

This clone turned up a few times. V gene TRBV2 combines with J gene TRBJ1-1; unclear D gene. This CDR3 comprises 15 residues. Germline assignment: CDR1 SNHLY and CDR2 FYNNEI. The V gene lost 4 bases and the J gene lost 0 bases, with 12 bases spanning the gap. CDR3 amino acids: CASSAQPFMNTEAFF. CDR3 DNA sequence: TGTGCCAGCAGTGCCCAGCCCTTCATGAACACTGAAGCTTTCTTT.

The chain carries TRBV19 and TRBJ1-5, with D possibly TRBD1 on 5 matching bases. The CDR3 is made up of 14 amino acids. Trimming took off 8 bases at V and 5 bases at J, with 16 bases between the two ends. The germline V gene has CDR1 LNHDA and CDR2 SQIVND (reference sequence). CDR3 protein: CASLRTQGDQPQHF. The CDR3 DNA reads as TGTGCCAGTTTAAGAACCCAGGGCGATCAGCCCCAGCATTTT.

This clone was seen only once. This chain uses TRBV10-3 with TRBJ1-4; no definite D call. CDR3 length: 18 amino acids. The V gene's germline CDR1 is ENHRY and CDR2 SYGVKD. Deletions cut 2 bases from V and 5 bases from J, with 21 bases between. CDR3 region: CAISELFCRTARNEKLFF. The CDR3 DNA reads TGTGCCATCAGTGAGCTCTTTTGTCGGACTGCCCGCAATGAAAAACTGTTTTTT.